The 16 T cell receptor beta chains below were found in one sample sequenced in a study of blood T cell repertoires in COVID-19. Here immunoSEQ multiplex PCR was the method, and the copy in TCRdb shows in-frame clones only, minus some. The sample contains 300,000 to 400,000 clones, roughly 91% of which appear only once. The sequencing sample was made of peripheral blood. Source of these receptors: a man aged 45-60 years with active or convalescent COVID-19.

This chain uses TRBV7-9 with TRBJ1-4; D unresolved. Trimming left V 2 bases short and J 6 bases short, with 13 bases between. This CDR3 has 15 amino acids. The germline CDR1 and CDR2 sequences are SEHNR and FQNEAQ (reference sequence). CDR3 sequence (DNA): TGTGCCAGCAGCTTAAGTGGAGTAACGGATGAAAAACTGTTTTTT. Amino acids: CASSLSGVTDEKLFF.

This rearrangement joins TRBV27 to TRBJ1-2; D remains ambiguous. V shed 6 bases and J shed 4 bases, with 18 bases lying between them. The CDR3 consists of 15 residues. Germline V gene sequence: CDR1 MNHEY, CDR2 SMNVEV (reference sequence). CDR3 region: CASSLGVKAGYGYTF. In DNA form, the CDR3 reads TGTGCCAGCAGCCTGGGAGTTAAGGCCGGCTATGGCTACACCTTC.

The chain uses TRBV11-2 and TRBJ2-3; TRBD1 matches at 12 bases. With V trimmed by 5 bases and J by 6 bases, 6 bases remained unmatched. In germline, CDR1 is SGHAT, CDR2 FQNNGV. CDR3 length: 15 residues. The CDR3: CASSAPGQGADTQYF. The CDR3, as DNA: TGTGCCAGCAGCGCTCCGGGACAGGGGGCTGATACGCAGTATTTT.

V usage is TRBV10-3 and J usage is TRBJ2-7; 8 nucleotides line up with TRBD1. The CDR3 length is 12 residues. Germline CDR1 and CDR2: ENHRY and SYGVKD. Unmatched junction bases numbered 2, after V lost 5 bases and J lost 5 bases. CDR3 sequence: CAISQGADEQYF. For the CDR3, the DNA is TGTGCCATCAGTCAGGGGGCGGACGAGCAGTACTTC.

V and J are TRBV18 and TRBJ1-6; D is unresolved. This CDR3 has 15 residues. The V end lost 2 bases, the J end lost 8 bases, and 13 bases lay between the germline ends. Germline V gene lookup returns CDR1 KGHSH and CDR2 LQKENI. The chain's CDR3 is CASSPVGGNDSPLHF. As DNA, the CDR3 is TGTGCCAGCTCACCAGTCGGAGGTAATGATTCACCCCTCCACTTT.

This CDR3 reads CAWTGGTETQYF. The CDR3 region has the DNA TGTGCCTGGACAGGAGGGACAGAGACCCAGTACTTC. J is TRBJ2-5 and V is TRBV30; D might be TRBD2 (6 bases). The CDR3 has 12 amino acids. The V end was cut by 4 bases, the J end by 4 bases, with 10 bases between. Per the germline V gene, CDR1 is GTSNPN and CDR2 is SVGIG (reference sequence).

The V and J genes are TRBV29-1 and TRBJ2-1, with TRBD1 identical over 8 bases. CDR1 and CDR2 (germline): SQVTM, ANQGSEA. Trimming cost V 7 bases and J 7 bases; bases outside gene matches: 9. This CDR3 comprises 13 residues. As DNA, the CDR3 is TGCAGCGGACAAACCTACAGGGGGAATGAGCAGTTCTTC. Protein: CSGQTYRGNEQFF.

J is TRBJ1-1 and V is TRBV9; 10 nucleotides match TRBD1. The germline gives CDR1 SGDLS, CDR2 YYNGEE. V shed 1 base and J 3 bases; nucleotides not matched to a gene: 3. The CDR3 sequence is 15 residues long. The CDR3 sequence: CASSVLGTGDTEAFF. The CDR3 nucleotides are TGTGCCAGCAGCGTACTTGGGACAGGGGACACTGAAGCTTTCTTT.

The genes are TRBV27 and TRBJ1-6; D remains ambiguous. The CDR3 extends over 14 amino acids. Germline V gene data show CDR1 as MNHEY and CDR2 as SMNVEV (reference sequence). Trimming removed 7 bases at V and 5 bases at J, with 12 bases between. The CDR3 DNA reads TGTGCCAGCACGCGGGGTGGGCATAATTCACCCCTCCACTTT. Translated, it gives CASTRGGHNSPLHF.

The chain combines TRBV5-5 with TRBJ2-2; D possibly corresponds to TRBD1 (6 bases). CDR3 size: 15 residues. With 4 bases removed from V and 1 base from J, the gap between germline ends came to 11 bases. Germline V gives CDR1 SGHKS, CDR2 YYEKEE (reference sequence). CDR3 in amino acids: CASSRGGQNTGELFF. The DNA for the CDR3 is TGTGCCAGCAGCCGTGGGGGACAGAACACCGGGGAGCTGTTTTTT.

The gene calls are TRBV4-3 and TRBJ1-3; D unresolved. The ends were cut back, 0 bases at V and 3 bases at J, with 9 bases in the middle. Per the germline V gene, CDR1 is LGHNA and CDR2 is YSLEER. The CDR3 is 15 residues long. Here the CDR3 DNA reads TGCGCCAGCAGCCAAGATCCGGGAAGTGGAAACACCATATATTTT. This gives the protein CASSQDPGSGNTIYF.

The V and J genes are TRBV18 and TRBJ2-1; a weak D match, TRBD1 (5 bases). Looked up from germline, CDR1 is KGHSH and CDR2 is LQKENI. With 2 bases removed from V and 10 bases from J, the gap between germline ends came to 9 bases. There are 12 residues in the CDR3. The CDR3 DNA reads TGTGCCAGCTCACCAACAGGCTCCGAGCAGTTCTTC. Encoded protein: CASSPTGSEQFF.

The V gene is TRBV5-1, the J gene TRBJ1-1, with TRBD1 as a possible D gene (6 bases). CDR1 SGHRS and CDR2 YFSETQ come from the germline V gene. Trimming left V 0 bases short and J 1 base short, with 10 bases between. CDR3 length: 15 amino acids. The DNA of the CDR3 is TGCGCCAGCAGCTTGGCGGGGGGCCAGAACACTGAAGCTTTCTTT. This translates into CASSLAGGQNTEAFF. The variable domain in full, completed from reference TRBV5-1 and TRBJ1-1, reads KAGVTQTPRYLIKTRGQQVTLSCSPISGHRSVSWYQQTPGQGLQFLFEYFSETQRNKGNFPGRFSGRQFSNSRSEMNVSTLELGDSALYLCASSLAGGQNTEAFFGQGTRLTVV.

The chain has TRBV28 and TRBJ1-2, with 7 bases matching TRBD1. Germline V lookup: CDR1 MDHEN, CDR2 SYDVKM. Trimming cost V 6 bases and J 2 bases; bases outside gene matches: 0. The CDR3 totals 12 residues. In DNA form, the CDR3 reads TGTGCCAGCAGCAGGGGGAACTATGGCTACACCTTC. Its protein is CASSRGNYGYTF.

The sample holds one count of this clone. V is TRBV15 and J is TRBJ2-1, with 7 bases lining up with TRBD2. The germline CDR1 and CDR2 sequences are LNHNV and YYDKDF (reference sequence). This CDR3 is 19 amino acids long. The ends lost 0 bases at V and 1 base at J; junction bases unmatched: 12. The CDR3 here is CATSRDTSSGTISYNEQFF. CDR3 sequence (DNA): TGTGCCACCAGCAGAGATACGTCGTCCGGGACTATATCCTACAATGAGCAGTTCTTC.

V usage is TRBV28 and J usage is TRBJ1-6, with TRBD1 as a possible D gene (5 bases). V shed 4 bases and J shed 8 bases, with 18 bases lying between them. CDR1 MDHEN and CDR2 SYDVKM come from the germline V gene. This CDR3 has 16 residues. CDR3 DNA sequence: TGTGCCAGCAGTTCGACCCAGGGAGGTGTGGATTCACCCCTCCACTTT. This sequence encodes CASSSTQGGVDSPLHF.